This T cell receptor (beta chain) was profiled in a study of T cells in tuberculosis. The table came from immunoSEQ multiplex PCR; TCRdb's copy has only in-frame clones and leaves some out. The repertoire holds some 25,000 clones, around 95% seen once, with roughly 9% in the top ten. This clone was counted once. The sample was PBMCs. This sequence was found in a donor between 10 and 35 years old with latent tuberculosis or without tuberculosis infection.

CDR3 sequence: CASAGGGPGANVLTF. The CDR3, as DNA: TGTGCCAGCGCGGGAGGTGGGCCCGGGGCCAACGTCCTGACTTTC. The chain carries TRBV2 and TRBJ2-6; 8 bases map to TRBD2. The CDR3 is made up of 15 amino acids. Germline V CDR1 and CDR2: SNHLY, FYNNEI. Trimming took 8 bases from V and 4 from J; bases not matched to a gene: 7.